This T cell receptor beta chain is drawn from a study of blood T cell repertoires in COVID-19. On the study more broadly: Samples came from the United States, Italy and Spain, spanning acute and convalescent COVID-19. PBMCs, B-cell-depleted T cells, or T cells provided the cDNA or gDNA that made up the material.

Authors' processing steps: Reference gene primer amplification gave estimated nucleated cell counts. Measured with immunoSEQ multiplex PCR; TCRdb has only the in-frame clones, and not every one. From that table come the V and J calls and clone size; the DNA was used to work out D and trimming. The sample lists 250,000 to 300,000 clones, 85% occurring once. The origin of this receptor is a man between 45 and 60 years old with active or convalescent COVID-19. The specimen was peripheral blood.

In DNA, the CDR3 is TGTGCCAGCAGTGAAGACAGGCGAAACACCATATATTTT. Residues: CASSEDRRNTIYF. The genes are TRBV6-1 and TRBJ1-3; perhaps TRBD1 as D (5 bases). The CDR3 covers 13 residues. Germline-derived CDR1 and CDR2 are MNHNS and SASEGT. The V gene lost 1 base and the J gene lost 5 bases, with 6 bases spanning the gap.